This T cell receptor (beta chain) came from a study of blood T cell repertoires in COVID-19. Background on the study: Specimens from acute and convalescent COVID-19 originated in the United States, Italy and Spain. In each case, the material was cDNA or gDNA derived from T cells, B-cell-depleted T cells, or PBMCs.

The authors' processing: Amplification from reference gene primers served as the basis for estimated nucleated cell counts. Sequencing used immunoSEQ multiplex PCR; TCRdb keeps in-frame clones, though not all of them. Clone size and V and J calls were adopted from that table, with D and trimming inferred from the DNA. The table includes around 200,000 clones, 80% to 85% detected once. The origin of this receptor is a human donor in a cohort sampled during active COVID-19. The sample taken for sequencing was peripheral blood.

CDR3 loop: CASSPTDSPNEQFF. In nucleotides, the CDR3 is TGTGCCAGCAGCCCTACTGACAGTCCCAATGAGCAGTTCTTC. V is TRBV7-8 and J is TRBJ2-1; tentatively, D is TRBD1 (5 bases). The CDR3 runs 14 residues. From germline, CDR1 is SGHVS and CDR2 FQNEAQ. V lost 5 bases and J lost 6, with 14 bases in between.